Included here is one T cell receptor (beta chain) sequence, with context. The data derive from a study of blood T cell repertoires in COVID-19. For the study at large: T cells, B-cell-depleted T cells, or PBMCs provided the cDNA or gDNA that served as material.

Trimming removed 6 bases from V and 10 bases from J; junction bases left unmatched: 11. Germline V gives CDR1 MNHEY, CDR2 SVGAGI. There are 13 residues in the CDR3. Original handling: Quantification of nucleated cells was approximated via reference gene primer amplification. Using immunoSEQ multiplex PCR, the repertoire was profiled, and TCRdb retains in-frame clones only, with some absent. The D gene and trimming were derived from the DNA, and the V and J assignments and clone size from that table. The table shows under 140,000 clones, with less than 85% occurring only once. J is TRBJ1-1 and V is TRBV6-5, with 7 bases that match TRBD1. Sequenced input: peripheral blood. The TCR originated in a woman older than 75 with acute or convalescent COVID-19. Here the CDR3 reads CASRIGTDGGAFF. The CDR3 DNA reads as TGTGCCAGCAGGATCGGGACAGACGGTGGAGCTTTCTTT.